These T cell receptor beta chains were read from a single sample in a study of T cell responses to AZD1222 COVID-19 vaccine. The data were produced by immunoSEQ multiplex PCR, yet TCRdb's version contains in-frame clones alone and is incomplete. The sample consists of about 140,000 clones, around 89% of them appearing once. This sample comprised peripheral blood, obtained on day 0 of AZD1222 vaccination. The origin of the receptors is an adult in good health. Each CDR3 is given with its conserved first and last residue. The D gene is left open where the match is weak. Clone size is stated in some rows and not others, as once, few, many or a class when expanded.

>TRBV6-5|TRBD1|TRBJ1-3|NA
CASSPGQGFNTIYF
TGTGCCAGCAGTCCAGGACAGGGTTTTAACACCATATATTTT
>TRBV7-2|NA|TRBJ1-1|NA
CASSLMENTEAFF
TGTGCCAGCAGCTTGATGGAGAACACTGAAGCTTTCTTT
>TRBV19|TRBD2|TRBJ2-2|once
CASTPLAGGTGELFF
TGTGCCAGTACACCACTAGCGGGGGGCACCGGGGAGCTGTTTTTT
>TRBV3-1/TRBV3-2|NA|TRBJ1-1|NA
CNYRGRSTEAFF
TGTAACTACCGGGGCCGTAGCACTGAAGCTTTCTTT
>TRBV7-9|NA|TRBJ2-3|NA
CASSLVMDQYF
TGTGCCAGCAGCTTAGTAATGGACCAGTATTTT
>TRBV6-6|TRBD1|TRBJ1-6|NA
CASGQGAISPLHF
TGTGCCAGCGGACAGGGGGCGATTTCACCCCTCCACTTT
>TRBV5-6|NA|TRBJ2-7|NA
CASSYIRYTLGYEQYF
TGTGCCAGCAGTTACATCAGGTATACGCTCGGGTACGAGCAGTACTTC
>TRBV5-1|TRBD2|TRBJ2-1|NA
CASSLDLAGGLNEQFF
TGCGCCAGCAGCTTGGATCTAGCGGGGGGACTGAATGAGCAGTTCTTC
>TRBV7-8|TRBD2|TRBJ2-5|NA
CASSLARLAGETQYF
TGTGCCAGCAGCTTAGCGAGACTAGCGGGAGAGACCCAGTACTTC
>TRBV7-9|TRBD2|TRBJ2-3|NA
CASSISGSPDTQYF
TGTGCCAGCAGCATTAGCGGGAGTCCAGATACGCAGTATTTT
>TRBV7-8|NA|TRBJ1-6|NA
CASSQWEGTYNSPLHF
TGTGCCAGCAGCCAATGGGAGGGGACGTATAATTCACCCCTCCACTTT
>TRBV4-2|NA|TRBJ1-1|NA
CASSQEGGGTEAFF
TGTGCCAGCAGCCAAGAAGGGGGTGGCACTGAAGCTTTCTTT
>TRBV7-9|NA|TRBJ2-7|NA
CASSSSGVQESPYEQYF
TGTGCCAGCAGCTCCTCCGGCGTGCAGGAGAGCCCCTACGAGCAGTACTTC
>TRBV2|NA|TRBJ1-4|NA
CASSEALLAGALANEKLFF
TGTGCCAGCAGTGAAGCGCTTCTGGCGGGGGCGTTAGCTAATGAAAAACTGTTTTTT
>TRBV7-8|NA|TRBJ1-3|NA
CASSDRDIGNTIYF
TGTGCCAGCAGCGACCGGGACATTGGAAACACCATATATTTT
>TRBV4-1|TRBD1|TRBJ1-5|NA
CASSQVLNAGGRVNQPQHF
TGCGCCAGCAGCCAAGTGCTGAACGCAGGGGGAAGGGTCAATCAGCCCCAGCATTTT
>TRBV7-8|TRBD1|TRBJ2-1|NA
CASSLAGTGRSEQFF
TGTGCCAGCAGCTTAGCCGGGACAGGGCGTTCCGAGCAGTTCTTC
>TRBV19|NA|TRBJ1-1|NA
CASSILSGGGTEAFF
TGTGCCAGTAGTATTCTCTCCGGTGGCGGCACTGAAGCTTTCTTT
>TRBV4-2|TRBD2|TRBJ2-3|NA
CASSLGTSHTDTQYF
TGTGCCAGCAGCCTCGGGACTAGCCATACAGATACGCAGTATTTT
>TRBV3-1/TRBV3-2|NA|TRBJ2-3|once
CASSPTRSTDTQYF
TGTGCCAGCAGCCCGACTAGAAGCACAGATACGCAGTATTTT
>TRBV6-4|NA|TRBJ1-1|NA
CASSPNWENTEAFF
TGTGCCAGCAGTCCAAATTGGGAGAACACTGAAGCTTTCTTT
>TRBV4-1|TRBD1|TRBJ1-1|NA
CASSQDRGSEAFF
TGCGCCAGCAGCCAGGACAGGGGATCTGAAGCTTTCTTT
>TRBV27|NA|TRBJ1-1|NA
CASEGRNEEAFF
TGTGCCAGCGAGGGCCGTAACGAAGAAGCTTTCTTT
>TRBV3-1/TRBV3-2|NA|TRBJ2-3|NA
CASSQAIGGTDTQYF
TGTGCCAGCAGCCAAGCGATAGGGGGCACAGATACGCAGTATTTT
>TRBV19|NA|TRBJ1-4|NA
CASSMWGWSEKLFF
TGTGCCAGTAGTATGTGGGGCTGGAGCGAAAAACTGTTTTTT
>TRBV9|NA|TRBJ2-2|NA
CASSPNTGELFF
TGTGCCAGCAGCCCGAACACCGGGGAGCTGTTTTTT
>TRBV5-1|NA|TRBJ2-5|NA
CASSLAETQYF
TGCGCCAGCAGCTTGGCGGAGACCCAGTACTTC